The subject of this entry is one T cell receptor beta chain. This sample is part of a study of blood T cell repertoires in COVID-19. The assay was immunoSEQ multiplex PCR, and TCRdb's table has in-frame clones only and misses some. Of 270,000 or so clones listed, less than 85% are singletons. V was clipped by 3 bases and J by 4 bases; unmatched bases: 6. The CDR3 consists of 15 residues. The germline CDR1 and CDR2 sequences are MNHGY and SVAAGI. This TCR came from a young woman with acute or convalescent COVID-19. The chain is built from TRBV6-9 and TRBJ1-2; 9 bases match TRBD1. Specimen: peripheral blood. CDR3 protein: CASSYRDRDGYGYTF. CDR3 nucleotides: TGTGCCAGCAGTTACCGGGACAGGGATGGCTATGGCTACACCTTC.